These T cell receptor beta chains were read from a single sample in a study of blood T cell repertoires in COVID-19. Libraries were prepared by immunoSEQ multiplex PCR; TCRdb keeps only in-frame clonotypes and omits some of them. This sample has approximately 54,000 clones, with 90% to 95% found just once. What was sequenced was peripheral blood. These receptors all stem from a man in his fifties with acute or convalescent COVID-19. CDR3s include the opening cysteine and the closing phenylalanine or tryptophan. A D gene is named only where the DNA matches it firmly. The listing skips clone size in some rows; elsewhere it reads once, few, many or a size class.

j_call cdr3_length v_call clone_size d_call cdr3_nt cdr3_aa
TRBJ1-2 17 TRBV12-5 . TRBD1 TGTGCTAGTGGTTTAGATAAAGGACAGGGCCTTTGGTATGGCTACACCTTC CASGLDKGQGLWYGYTF
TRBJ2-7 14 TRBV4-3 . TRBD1 TGCGCCAGCAGCCAGGGACAGGGGGCTAGAGAGCAGTACTTC CASSQGQGAREQYF
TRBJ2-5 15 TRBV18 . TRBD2 TGTGCCAGCTCACCACCGGCGGGAGTAGGAGAGACCCAGTACTTC CASSPPAGVGETQYF
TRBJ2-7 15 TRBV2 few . TGTGCCAGCAGTGATGGCGGGGCGCCCCGCTACGAGCAGTACTTC CASSDGGAPRYEQYF
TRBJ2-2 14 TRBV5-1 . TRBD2 TGCGCCAGCAGCCCGAGCGGGAGCAGCGGGGAGCTGTTTTTT CASSPSGSSGELFF
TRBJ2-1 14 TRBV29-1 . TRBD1 TGCAGCGTTGCCGGAGGGACAGGCCGAAATGAGCAGTTCTTC CSVAGGTGRNEQFF
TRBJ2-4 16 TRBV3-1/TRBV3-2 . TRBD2 TGTGCCAGCAGCCCGAATCTAGCGGGAGGGGGAAACATTCAGTACTTC CASSPNLAGGGNIQYF
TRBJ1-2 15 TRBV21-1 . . TGTGCCAGCAGCAAAGTCCCGCTTCGAAGAGGCGGCTACACCTTC CASSKVPLRRGGYTF
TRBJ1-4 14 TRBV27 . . TGTGCCAGCAGTTCGAGGGGAGGGGTTGAAAAACTGTTTTTT CASSSRGGVEKLFF
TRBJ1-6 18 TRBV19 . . TGTGCCAGTAGTACCCGGAAGTCGATTGGGGGCGAGCATTCACCCCTCCACTTT CASSTRKSIGGEHSPLHF
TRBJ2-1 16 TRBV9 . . TGTGCCAGCAGCGTAGGCAGCCCGGAGGGCTACAATGAGCAGTTCTTC CASSVGSPEGYNEQFF
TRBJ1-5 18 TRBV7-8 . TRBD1 TGTGCCAGCAGCTTGAGGGGACAGGGGGCTTATAGCAATCAGCCCCAGCATTTT CASSLRGQGAYSNQPQHF
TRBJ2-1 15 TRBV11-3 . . TGTGCCAGCAGCCCCCTTTGGGGAGTCTACAATGAGCAGTTCTTC CASSPLWGVYNEQFF
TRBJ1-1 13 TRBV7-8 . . TGTGCCAGCAGCTCACGGAGGAACACTGAAGCTTTCTTT CASSSRRNTEAFF
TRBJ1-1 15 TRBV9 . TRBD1 TGTGCCAGCAGCCAACAGGGGGCGCTGAACACTGAAGCTTTCTTT CASSQQGALNTEAFF
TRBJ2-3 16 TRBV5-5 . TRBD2 TGTGCCAGCAGTTGGACCGGGACTAGCGCCGCAGATACGCAGTATTTT CASSWTGTSAADTQYF
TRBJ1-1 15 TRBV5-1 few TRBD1 TGCGCCAGCAGCACCCAGGGGGTGGGGAGCACTGAAGCTTTCTTT CASSTQGVGSTEAFF
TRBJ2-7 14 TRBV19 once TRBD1 TGTGCCAGTAGCCTCACAGGGGGCGCGTACGAGCAGTACTTC CASSLTGGAYEQYF
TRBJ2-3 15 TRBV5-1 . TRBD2 TGCGCCAGCAGCTTATTAGCGGGAGGGACAGATACGCAGTATTTT CASSLLAGGTDTQYF
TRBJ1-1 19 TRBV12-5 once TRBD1 TGTGCTAGCCTTAAAGAGGACAGGGGGCGTGGAGGGGCGAACACTGAAGCTTTCTTT CASLKEDRGRGGANTEAFF
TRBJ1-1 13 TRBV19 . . TGTGCCAGTATGGCCAGGGGGAACACTGAAGCTTTCTTT CASMARGNTEAFF
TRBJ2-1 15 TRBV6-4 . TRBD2 TGTGCCAGCAGTGACTCTAGCGGGAGTTACAATGAGCAGTTCTTC CASSDSSGSYNEQFF
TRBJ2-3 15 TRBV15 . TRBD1 TGTGCCACCAGCTCTCCGGGACAGGTATCAGATACGCAGTATTTT CATSSPGQVSDTQYF
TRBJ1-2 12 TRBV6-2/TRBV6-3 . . TGTGCCAGCAGTTACCCACTGCCTGGCTACACCTTC CASSYPLPGYTF
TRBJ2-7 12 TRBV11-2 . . TGTGCCAGCAGCTCAACTGACTACGAGCAGTACTTC CASSSTDYEQYF
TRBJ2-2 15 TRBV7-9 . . TGTGCCAGCAGCTTAGCTCCCCTCGTTTCCGGGGAGCTGTTTTTT CASSLAPLVSGELFF
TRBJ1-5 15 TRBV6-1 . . TGTGCCAGCAGTGAACTGGGGCCTACGAATCAGCCCCAGCATTTT CASSELGPTNQPQHF
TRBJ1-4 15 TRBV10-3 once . TGTGCCATCAGTGAGAACACTCCTCCTGGGGGCGAACTGTTTTTT CAISENTPPGGELFF
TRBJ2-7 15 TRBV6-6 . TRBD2 TGTGCCAGCAGTTACGGGGGGGAGAGAGTGAACGAGCAGTACTTC CASSYGGERVNEQYF
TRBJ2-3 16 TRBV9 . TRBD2 TGTGCCAGCAGCCCGGTAGCGGGAGTGGGGTCAGATACGCAGTATTTT CASSPVAGVGSDTQYF
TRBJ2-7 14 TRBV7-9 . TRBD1 TGTGCCAATTCAAGGGACAGGGGATCCTACGAGCAGTACTTC CANSRDRGSYEQYF
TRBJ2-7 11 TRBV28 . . TGTGCCAGCAGTAATAACTACGAGCAGTACTTC CASSNNYEQYF
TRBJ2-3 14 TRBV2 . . TGTGCCAGCAGTGTCGGGAGATCACGTAATACGCAGTATTTT CASSVGRSRNTQYF
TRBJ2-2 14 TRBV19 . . TGTGCCAGTAGTATACAGGGGATCGCCGGGGAGCTGTTTTTT CASSIQGIAGELFF
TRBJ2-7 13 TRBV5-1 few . TGCGCCAGCAGCTTGGGGAGGAGCTACGAGCAGTACTTC CASSLGRSYEQYF
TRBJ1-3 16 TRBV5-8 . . TGTGCCAGCAGCTTCAGGTCTGGGCCCTCTGGAAACACCATATATTTT CASSFRSGPSGNTIYF
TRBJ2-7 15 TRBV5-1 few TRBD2 TGCGCCAGCAGCTTGGGCGGCGGGAGGGCAAACGAGCAGTACTTC CASSLGGGRANEQYF
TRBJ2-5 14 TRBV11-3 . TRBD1 TGTGCCAGCAGCCAGGGACAGATAGAAGAGACCCAGTACTTC CASSQGQIEETQYF
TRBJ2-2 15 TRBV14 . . TGTGCCAGCAGCCAAGAAATGGACTTCACCGGGGAGCTGTTTTTT CASSQEMDFTGELFF
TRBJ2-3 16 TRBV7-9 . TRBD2 TGTGCCAGCAGCACCAGCGGGAGGGTCAGCACAGATACGCAGTATTTT CASSTSGRVSTDTQYF
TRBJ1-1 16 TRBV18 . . TGTGCCAGCTCACCAGGCTCCGACAGAGAGAACACTGAAGCTTTCTTT CASSPGSDRENTEAFF
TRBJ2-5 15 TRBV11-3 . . TGTGCCAGCAGCATACCGCCTGCGGGACGCGGGGCCCAGTACTTC CASSIPPAGRGAQYF
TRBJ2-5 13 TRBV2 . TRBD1 TGTGCCAGCAGTTTGGACAGGGTAGAGACCCAGTACTTC CASSLDRVETQYF
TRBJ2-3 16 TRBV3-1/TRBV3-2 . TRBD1 TGTGCCAGCAGCCGCCAGACAGGGGGCCGGTCAGATACGCAGTATTTT CASSRQTGGRSDTQYF
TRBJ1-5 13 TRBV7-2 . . TGTGCCAGCAGCTTACGGCGGGAACAGCCCCAGCATTTT CASSLRREQPQHF
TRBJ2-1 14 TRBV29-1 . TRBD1 TGCAGCGTTACGGGACAGGGCATGGGGAATGAGCAGTTCTTC CSVTGQGMGNEQFF
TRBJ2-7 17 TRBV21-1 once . TGTGCCAGCATCCCGACTCCGACAGGACTGAACTCCTACGAGCAGTACTTC CASIPTPTGLNSYEQYF
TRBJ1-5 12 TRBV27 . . TGTGCCAGCAGTTCCAGGTATGGGCCCCAGCATTTT CASSSRYGPQHF
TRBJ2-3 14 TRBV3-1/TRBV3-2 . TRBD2 TGTGCCAGCAGCCAGGGACTAGCGTTAGATACGCAGTATTTT CASSQGLALDTQYF
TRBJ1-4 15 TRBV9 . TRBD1 TGTGCCAGCAGCGTATCCCCCGGGACAGGTGAAAAACTGTTTTTT CASSVSPGTGEKLFF
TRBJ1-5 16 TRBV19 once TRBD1 TGTGCCAGTAGCTCCCCGGGGACAGTCGGCAATCAGCCCCAGCATTTT CASSSPGTVGNQPQHF
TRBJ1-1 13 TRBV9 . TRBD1 TGTGCCAGCAGCGTAGGAGGGGGCCCTGAAGCTTTCTTT CASSVGGGPEAFF
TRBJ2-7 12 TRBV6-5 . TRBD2 TGTGCCAGCAGGGGAGGGCCGGCCGAGCAGTACTTC CASRGGPAEQYF
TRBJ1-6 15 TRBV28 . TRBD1 TGTGCCAGCAGTCGACGGACAGGCCTTAATTCACCCCTCCACTTT CASSRRTGLNSPLHF
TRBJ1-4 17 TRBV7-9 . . TGTGCCAGCAGCTTCCCCAAGCTGGGGGAGGGCGGTGAAAAACTGTTTTTT CASSFPKLGEGGEKLFF